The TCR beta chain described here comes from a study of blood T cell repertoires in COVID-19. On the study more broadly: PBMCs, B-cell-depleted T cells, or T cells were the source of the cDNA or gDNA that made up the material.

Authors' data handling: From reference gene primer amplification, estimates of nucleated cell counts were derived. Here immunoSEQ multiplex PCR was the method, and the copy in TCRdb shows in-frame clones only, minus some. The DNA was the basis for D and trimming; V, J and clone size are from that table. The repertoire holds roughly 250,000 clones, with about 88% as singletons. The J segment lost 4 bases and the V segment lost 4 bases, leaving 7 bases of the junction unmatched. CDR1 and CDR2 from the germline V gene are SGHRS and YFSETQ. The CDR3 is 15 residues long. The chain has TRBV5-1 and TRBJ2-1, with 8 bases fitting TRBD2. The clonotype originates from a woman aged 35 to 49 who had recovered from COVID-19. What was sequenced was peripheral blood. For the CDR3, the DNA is TGCGCCAGCAGCCCAGCAGCGGGGGCTTACAATGAGCAGTTCTTC. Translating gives CASSPAAGAYNEQFF.